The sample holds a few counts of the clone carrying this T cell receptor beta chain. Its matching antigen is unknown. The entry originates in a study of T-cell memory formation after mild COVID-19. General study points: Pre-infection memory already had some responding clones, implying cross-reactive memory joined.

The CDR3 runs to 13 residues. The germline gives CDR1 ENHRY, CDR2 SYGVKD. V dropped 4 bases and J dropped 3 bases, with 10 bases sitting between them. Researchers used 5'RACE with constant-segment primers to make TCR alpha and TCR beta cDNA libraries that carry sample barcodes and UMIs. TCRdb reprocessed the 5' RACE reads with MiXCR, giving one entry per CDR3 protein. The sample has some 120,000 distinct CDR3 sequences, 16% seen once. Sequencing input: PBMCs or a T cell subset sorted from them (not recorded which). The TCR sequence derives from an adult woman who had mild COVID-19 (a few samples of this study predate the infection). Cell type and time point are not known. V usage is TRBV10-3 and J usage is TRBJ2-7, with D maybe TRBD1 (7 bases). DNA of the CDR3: TGTGCCATCAGTGGACAGGGAGGCTACGAGCAGTACTTC. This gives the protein CAISGQGGYEQYF.